These 10 T cell receptor beta chains originate from one sample sequenced in a study of blood T cell repertoires in COVID-19. The table came from immunoSEQ multiplex PCR; TCRdb's copy has only in-frame clones and leaves some out. The repertoire includes approximately 200,000 clones, roughly 94% of them detected once, and approximately 0.69% sits in the top ten. The source material was peripheral blood. The receptor source for this set is a man aged 30 to 39 with COVID-19, enrolled during active disease.

V is TRBV5-6 and J is TRBJ1-4, with 8 bases identical to TRBD1. This CDR3 region has 16 residues. Losses at the gene ends were 4 bases for V and 4 bases for J; bases not matched to a gene: 9. Germline V CDR1 and CDR2: SGHDT, YYEEEE. The CDR3 protein is CASSRTPTGDNEKLFF. The DNA of the CDR3 is TGTGCCAGCAGCCGGACCCCGACAGGGGATAATGAAAAACTGTTTTTT.

This chain links TRBV18 with TRBJ1-2, with TRBD1 matching 7 bases. Unmatched junction bases numbered 6, after V lost 2 bases and J lost 3 bases. Germline loops: CDR1 KGHSH, CDR2 LQKENI. This CDR3 contains 15 residues. The CDR3 reads CASSPAGQVDYGYTF. The CDR3 nucleotides read TGTGCCAGCTCACCAGCTGGACAGGTTGACTATGGCTACACCTTC.

V usage is TRBV6-1 and J usage is TRBJ1-5; D gene uncertain. The CDR3 sequence is 13 residues long. Germline CDR1 reads MNHNS; CDR2 reads SASEGT. The ends were cut back, 2 bases at V and 5 bases at J, with 7 bases in the middle. The CDR3 sequence: CASSESGYQPQHF. The CDR3 DNA is TGTGCCAGCAGTGAATCGGGGTATCAGCCCCAGCATTTT.

The genes are TRBV5-1 and TRBJ2-5; possible D gene TRBD2, 6 bases. The CDR3 covers 14 residues. V was pared by 0 bases and J by 6 bases, with 12 bases between. Per germline, CDR1 SGHRS and CDR2 YFSETQ. As DNA, the CDR3 is TGCGCCAGCAGCTTGGGGAGGGATGGACAGACCCAGTACTTC. This gives the protein CASSLGRDGQTQYF.

The chain has TRBV5-1 and TRBJ1-2; D might be TRBD1 (6 bases). This CDR3 contains 17 residues. The germline V and J ends were trimmed by 4 bases and 3 bases, with 22 bases remaining between them. Germline V gene sequence: CDR1 SGHRS, CDR2 YFSETQ. The CDR3 spells CASSRTGTQTVDYGYTF. The DNA for the CDR3 is TGCGCCAGCAGCAGAACCGGGACACAGACCGTGGACTATGGCTACACCTTC.

The V gene is TRBV2, the J gene TRBJ2-5; possible D gene TRBD2, 5 bases. From germline, CDR1 is SNHLY and CDR2 FYNNEI. CDR3 length: 13 amino acids. Between the trimmed V and J ends, which lost 6 bases and 1 base, there was a span of 9 bases. The chain's CDR3 is CASRREIQETQYF. CDR3 DNA: TGTGCCAGCAGGAGGGAGATCCAAGAGACCCAGTACTTC.

V gene TRBV9 combines with J gene TRBJ2-7, with TRBD1 matching 10 bases. Germline assignment: CDR1 SGDLS and CDR2 YYNGEE. The CDR3 loop spans 14 amino acids. V gave up 7 bases and J gave up 5 bases; unmatched junction bases: 9. The CDR3 sequence: CASSRWDRGHEQYF. DNA of the CDR3: TGTGCCAGCTCCCGATGGGACAGGGGCCACGAGCAGTACTTC.

The chain links TRBV6-5 to TRBJ1-3; TRBD1 matches 7 bases. With 6 bases clipped from V and 1 base from J, the junction kept 6 bases outside the gene matches. The CDR3 runs to 15 residues. Germline assignment: CDR1 MNHEY and CDR2 SVGAGI. The CDR3 DNA follows: TGTGCCAGCAGGGACGACAGGGCATCTGGAAACACCATATATTTT. Encoded protein: CASRDDRASGNTIYF.

V and J are TRBV3-1 (or the pseudogene TRBV3-2) and TRBJ1-2, with D possibly matching TRBD1 (5 bases). V lost 5 bases to trimming and J lost 0 bases, with 7 bases between them. Germline CDR1 is LGHDT and CDR2 is YNNKEL (reference sequence). The CDR3 runs to 13 residues. Written as DNA, the CDR3 is TGTGCCAGCAGCGGACAAGCTAACTATGGCTACACCTTC. Translated: CASSGQANYGYTF.

The rearrangement joins TRBV19 to TRBJ1-2; D gene ambiguous. Trimming took 4 bases from V and 3 from J, leaving 15 bases between them. This CDR3 has 15 residues. The germline gives CDR1 LNHDA, CDR2 SQIVND (reference sequence). The CDR3 DNA follows: TGTGCCAGTAGTACAGGCTACAGTCCCCACTATGGCTACACCTTC. Translation: CASSTGYSPHYGYTF.